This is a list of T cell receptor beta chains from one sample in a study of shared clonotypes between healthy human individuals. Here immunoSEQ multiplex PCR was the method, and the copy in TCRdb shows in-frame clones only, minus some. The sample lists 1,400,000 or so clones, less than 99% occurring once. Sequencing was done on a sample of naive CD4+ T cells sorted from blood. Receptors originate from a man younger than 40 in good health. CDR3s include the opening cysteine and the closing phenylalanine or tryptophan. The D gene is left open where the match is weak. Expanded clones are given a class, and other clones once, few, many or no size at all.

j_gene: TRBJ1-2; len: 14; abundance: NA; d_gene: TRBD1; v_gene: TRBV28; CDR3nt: TGTGCCAGCAGTCGCACCGGGACAGGGTACCGCTACACCTTC; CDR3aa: CASSRTGTGYRYTF
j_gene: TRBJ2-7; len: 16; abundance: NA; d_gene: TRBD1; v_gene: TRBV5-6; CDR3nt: TGTGCCAGCAGCTTGTCCTTGGACAGGTTCGCCTACGAGCAGTACTTC; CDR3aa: CASSLSLDRFAYEQYF
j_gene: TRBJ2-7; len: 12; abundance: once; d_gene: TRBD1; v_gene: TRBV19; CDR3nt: TGTGCCAGTAGTATAGGTGAGGGGGCCAAGTACTTC; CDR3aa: CASSIGEGAKYF
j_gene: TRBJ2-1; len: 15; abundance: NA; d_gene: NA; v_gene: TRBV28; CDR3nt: TGTGCCAGCATCCTAGACAGAACCTCCTACAATGAGCAGTTCTTC; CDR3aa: CASILDRTSYNEQFF
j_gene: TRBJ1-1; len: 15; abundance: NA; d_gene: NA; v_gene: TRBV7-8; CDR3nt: TGTGCCAGCAGCTTAGGCAGGGTGCGGAACACTGAAGCTTTCTTT; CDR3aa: CASSLGRVRNTEAFF
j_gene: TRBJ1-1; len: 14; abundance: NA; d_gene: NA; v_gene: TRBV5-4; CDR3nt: TGTGCCAGCAGCTTGGGTGGGCAGGGACCTGAAGCTTTCTTT; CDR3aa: CASSLGGQGPEAFF
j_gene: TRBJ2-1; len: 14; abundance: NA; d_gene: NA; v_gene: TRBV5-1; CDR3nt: TGCGCCAGCACCCCCGACACGAGCTACAATGAGCAGTTCTTC; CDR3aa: CASTPDTSYNEQFF
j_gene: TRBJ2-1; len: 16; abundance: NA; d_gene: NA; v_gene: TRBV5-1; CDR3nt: TGCGCCAGCAGCAGCAGTTACGGTCCAAAACGGAATGAGCAGTTCTTC; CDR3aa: CASSSSYGPKRNEQFF
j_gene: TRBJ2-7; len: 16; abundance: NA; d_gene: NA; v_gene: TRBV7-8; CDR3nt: TGTGCCAGCACCAACGGGGTGGGGATGGATAGGTCAGGGCAGTACTTC; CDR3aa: CASTNGVGMDRSGQYF
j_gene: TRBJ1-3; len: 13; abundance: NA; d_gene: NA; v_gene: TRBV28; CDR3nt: TGTGCCAGCAAGGGGTCGTTTGGAAACACCATATATTTT; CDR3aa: CASKGSFGNTIYF
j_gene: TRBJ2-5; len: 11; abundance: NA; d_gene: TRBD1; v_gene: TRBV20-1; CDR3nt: TGCAGTGGGACAGGGCAAGAGACCCAGTACTTC; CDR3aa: CSGTGQETQYF
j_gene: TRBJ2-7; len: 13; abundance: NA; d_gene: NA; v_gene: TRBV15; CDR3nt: TGTGCCACCAGCAATTTAGGTCGTTCAGCGCAGTACTTC; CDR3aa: CATSNLGRSAQYF
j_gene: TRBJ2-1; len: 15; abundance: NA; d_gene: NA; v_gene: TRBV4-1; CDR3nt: TGCGCCAGCAGCCAATCAAATCTGGGGTACAATGAGCAGTTCTTC; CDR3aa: CASSQSNLGYNEQFF
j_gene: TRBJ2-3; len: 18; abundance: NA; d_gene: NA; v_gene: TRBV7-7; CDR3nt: TGTGCTAGCAGCCTAACACCCTCGACAGGCCTGAGCACAGATACGCAGTATTTT; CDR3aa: CASSLTPSTGLSTDTQYF
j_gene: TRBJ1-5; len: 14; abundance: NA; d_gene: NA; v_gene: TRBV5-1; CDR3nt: TGCGCCAGCAGCTTGGAACCGGGGATTAAGCCCCAGCATTTT; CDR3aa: CASSLEPGIKPQHF
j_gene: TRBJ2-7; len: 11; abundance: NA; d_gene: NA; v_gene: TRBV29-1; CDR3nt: TGCAGCGTTGTACAGACCTACGAGCAGTACTTC; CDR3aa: CSVVQTYEQYF
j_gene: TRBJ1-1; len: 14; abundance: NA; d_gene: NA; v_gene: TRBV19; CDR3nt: TGTGCCAGTAGTATGAGGCAGGGTTTAACTGAAGCTTTCTTT; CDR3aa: CASSMRQGLTEAFF
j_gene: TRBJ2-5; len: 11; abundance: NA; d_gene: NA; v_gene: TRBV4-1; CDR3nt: TGCGCCAGCAGCCAGAAAGAGACCCAGTACTTC; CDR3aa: CASSQKETQYF
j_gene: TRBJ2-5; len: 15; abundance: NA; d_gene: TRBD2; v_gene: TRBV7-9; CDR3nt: TGTGCCACCGCGGCGGTAGCGGGAGTGAAGGAGACCCAGTACTTC; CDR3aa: CATAAVAGVKETQYF
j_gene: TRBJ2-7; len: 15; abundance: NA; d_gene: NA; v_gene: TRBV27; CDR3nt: TGTGCCAGCAGAACTTATAGCGGCAACTCCTACGAGCAGTACTTC; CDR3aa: CASRTYSGNSYEQYF
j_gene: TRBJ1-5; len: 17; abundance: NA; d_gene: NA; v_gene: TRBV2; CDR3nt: TGTGCCAGCAGTGAAGTAATTCAGGGCCTAGGAGGTCAGCCCCAGCATTTT; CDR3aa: CASSEVIQGLGGQPQHF
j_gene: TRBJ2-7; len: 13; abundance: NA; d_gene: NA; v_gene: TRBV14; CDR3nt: TGTGCCAGCAGCCAAGATCTTGGTTCCGAGCAGTACTTC; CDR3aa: CASSQDLGSEQYF
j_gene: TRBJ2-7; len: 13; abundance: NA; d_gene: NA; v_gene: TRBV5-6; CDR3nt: TGTGCCAGCAGCTTGGTAGAACAGTCCGAGCAGTACTTC; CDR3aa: CASSLVEQSEQYF
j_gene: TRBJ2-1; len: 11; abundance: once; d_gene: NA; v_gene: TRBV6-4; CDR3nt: TGTGCCAGCAGTGACCAGACCCGGCAGTTCTTC; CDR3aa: CASSDQTRQFF
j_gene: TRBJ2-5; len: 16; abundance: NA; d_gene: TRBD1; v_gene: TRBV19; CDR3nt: TGTGCCAGTAGTACTCAACAGGGGTCCTTCTTAGAGACCCAGTACTTC; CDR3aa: CASSTQQGSFLETQYF
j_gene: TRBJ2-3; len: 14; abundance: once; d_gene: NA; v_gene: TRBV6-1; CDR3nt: TGTGCCAGCAGGGGACTTCTCAGCACAGATACGCAGTATTTT; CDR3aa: CASRGLLSTDTQYF
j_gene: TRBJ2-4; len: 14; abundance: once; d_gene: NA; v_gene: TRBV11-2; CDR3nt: TGTGCCAGCAACCAACGGGAGACCAAAAACATTCAGTACTTC; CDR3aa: CASNQRETKNIQYF
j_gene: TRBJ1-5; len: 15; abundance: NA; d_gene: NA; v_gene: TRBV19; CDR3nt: TGTGCCAGTAGTATCTGGGGGGCTAGCAATCAGCCCCAGCATTTT; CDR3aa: CASSIWGASNQPQHF
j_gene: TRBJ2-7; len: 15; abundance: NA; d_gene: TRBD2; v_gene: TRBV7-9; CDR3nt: TGTGCCAGCAGCTTAGGGACTAGCGGGAGGGAGGAGCAGTACTTC; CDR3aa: CASSLGTSGREEQYF